This record covers a single T cell receptor beta chain. Its antigen has not been determined. No per-base quality is available; no much larger clone lies one base away. This sample is drawn from a study of T cells in Graves' hyperthyroidism and ophthalmopathy (dated by TCRdb to between 2018 and 2021). For the study in its entirety: Peripheral blood samples were taken at the time of initial diagnosis, prior to any treatment. According to the paper, TCR Vbeta CDR3 sequencing was carried out on 135 peripheral blood samples, which came from approximately 41 ophthalmopathy, 75 to 80 hyperthyroidism and roughly 17 progressor patients. For training and testing, the 110 or so patients in the discovery cohort were randomly divided in a 7:3 ratio. The study also compared thyroid tissue and blood T-cell repertoires from about 6 Graves' hyperthyroidism patients. After sampling, hyperthyroidism patients received methimazole starting at 30 mg daily, and ophthalmopathy patients received high-dose intravenous methylprednisolone. TCR V-J signatures able to tell the groups apart were searched for in a discovery cohort of some 100 patients, of whom around 42 had Graves' ophthalmopathy and more than 55 had stable Graves' hyperthyroidism. Prospective prediction of ophthalmopathy was tested in an independent validation cohort of approximately 19 hyperthyroidism patients and 17 patients who later progressed to ophthalmopathy.

In the ophthalmopathy patients, disease was moderately to severely active, with a Clinical Activity Score of 3 or more, a NOSPECS grade of 4 or more, and a duration of less than 3 months. Exclusion was applied to patients with uncontrolled infections, other autoimmune diseases, pregnancy or lactation. Diagnoses were established on the basis of clinical symptoms, serum thyroxine and TRAb, thyroid ultrasound, and orbital computed tomography. Ficoll-Paque density gradient centrifugation was used to isolate PBMCs from approximately 10 ml of fresh peripheral blood. Total RNA was extracted using Trizol reagent, and RNA quality was assessed on an Agilent 2100 Bioanalyzer. Study-wide conclusions, independent of this receptor: Sample size was not statistically predetermined, and blinding of investigators to group allocation was not performed. A model built on a 13 V-J signature distinguished ophthalmopathy from stable hyperthyroidism, reaching roughly 88% sensitivity and around 81% specificity in cross-validation and 80%/75% in testing. Blood samples also contained most of the expanded thyroid clonotypes (frequency above 0.001), which suggests that blood repertoires may reflect thyroid immune responses. In validation, the model predicted progression to ophthalmopathy a median of 6.5 months before onset, with roughly 70% sensitivity and nearly 75% specificity.

The TCR beta CDR3 regions were amplified from the RNA transcripts. The first round of RT-PCR for the TCR CDR3 was performed with the HTBI primer set and the Qiagen OneStep RT-PCR kit. Libraries were constructed in a second round of multiplex PCR, after which size selection and purification were performed. Sequencing of the libraries was done on an Illumina HiSeq2000 using paired-end 100 bp reads. In the original analysis: Raw data were processed with SOAPnuke, discarding reads with adapters, uncalled bases, mean Phred below 15, or no exact constant-primer or identifier match. COPE v1.2.5 was used to merge high-quality paired reads, and clonotypes were defined as unique nucleotide sequences. MiTCR v1.1 was used to align clonotypes to the IMGT TRBV, TRBD and TRBJ reference segments. The analysis included only V-J combinations with a frequency above 0.0001, which together covered approximately 99% of the repertoires. The TCS score was defined as the ratio of F50 (clonal expansion) to E x V (chaos), calculated using BLOSUM62-based TCRdist between CDR3 peptides within each V-J. Welch's t-statistics and random forest reduced some 510 V-J features to about 13, which were used in a naive Bayes classifier (R e1071). TCRdb itself trimmed the public reads at Q25 with fastp, ran MiXCR and retained productive beta chains. Every entry covers one CDR3 protein and lists the most common genes and DNA from its rows. TCRdb's processing, not the study's, gives the V and J calls here. The sample table shows 500,000 to 600,000 distinct CDR3 sequences, and roughly 21% are seen once. The ten largest make up less than 55% of the sample.

The germline V gene supplies CDR1 SNHLY and CDR2 FYNNEI. V is clipped by 7 bases and J by 10 bases, and the sequence between their germline boundaries is 13 bases long. Counted from cysteine to phenylalanine, this CDR3 has 11 amino acids. The only DNA kept is the CDR3, 33 bases in frame from the first base. The receptor chain draws on TRBV2 and TRBJ1-1, with a weak D call of TRBD1 (5 bases match). The material sequenced was blood. This clonotype was obtained from a man aged 35 to 55 with Graves' ophthalmopathy. The CDR3 sequence is CASMGGLGAFF. The nucleotide sequence is given as TGTGCCAGCATGGGGGGTTTGGGAGCTTTCTTT.